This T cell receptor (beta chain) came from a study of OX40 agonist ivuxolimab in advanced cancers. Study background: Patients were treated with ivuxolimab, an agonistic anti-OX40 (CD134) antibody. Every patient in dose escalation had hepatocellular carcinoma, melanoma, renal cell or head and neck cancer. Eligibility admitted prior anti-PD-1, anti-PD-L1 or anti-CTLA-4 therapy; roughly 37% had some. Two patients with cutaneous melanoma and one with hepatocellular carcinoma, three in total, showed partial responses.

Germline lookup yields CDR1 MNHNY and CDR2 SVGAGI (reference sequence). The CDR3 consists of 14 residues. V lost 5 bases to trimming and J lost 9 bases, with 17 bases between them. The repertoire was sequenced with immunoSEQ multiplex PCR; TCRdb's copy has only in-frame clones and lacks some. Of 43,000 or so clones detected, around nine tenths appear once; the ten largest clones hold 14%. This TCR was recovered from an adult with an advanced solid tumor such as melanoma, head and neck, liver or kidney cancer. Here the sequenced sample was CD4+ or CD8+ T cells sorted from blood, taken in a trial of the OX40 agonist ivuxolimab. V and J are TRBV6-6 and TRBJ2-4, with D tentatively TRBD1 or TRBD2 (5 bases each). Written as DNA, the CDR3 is TGTGCCAGCAGTGCCGGGGTCCCGAGGGGCATTCAGTACTTC. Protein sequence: CASSAGVPRGIQYF.